This TCR beta chain is from a study of shared clonotypes between healthy human individuals (dated by TCRdb to the early 2020s). As for the study more broadly: The cohort included a few men and two women between 18 and 49 years of age. For each donor, CD4 naive and CD4 memory were each run on three plates, CD8 naive on two plates, and CD8 memory on one plate. Blood TCR repertoires of roughly five healthy adults were deeply sequenced to estimate repertoire size and the extent of clonotype sharing between individuals. Different laboratories and diverse techniques were used to prepare libraries and sequence TCR repertoires, to increase sequencing depth and limit assay-specific biases. Each donor's leukapheresis produced roughly between roughly 0.85 and 9 billion PBMCs.

TCR CDR3 regions were amplified from genomic DNA by multiplex PCR using the deep immunoSEQ assay. Extracted genomic DNA from each cell subset was spread evenly across all wells of several immunoSEQ 96-well plates, with each plate serving as a replicate. For sorted subsets, 150 to 250 ng genomic DNA, equal to tens of thousands of T cell genomes, was loaded into each replicate PCR. The purified libraries were quantified using a Qubit 3.0 fluorometer, sized with a Bioanalyzer 2100, and then quantified again using the KAPA Library Quantification kit. Every immunoSEQ 96-well plate was sequenced on a dedicated single-read 150-cycle Illumina NextSeq 550 flow cell. The paper's processing steps were these. Because the immunoSEQ output held only junctional sequences and lacked quality scores, the filtering could not match the filtering applied to full-length reads. Sequences were annotated with PyIR, a Python wrapper for IgBLAST v1.9, and V/J genes and CDR3 were assigned using IMGT germline references. Reads were filtered out if the reads had weak V/J assignments (E-value above 1e-6), no CDR3, stop codons, out-of-frame junctions, or ambiguous translated residues. V3J clonotypes were defined by identical inferred V gene, J gene, and CDR3 amino acid sequence. Percentage overlap between repertoires was calculated by dividing the number of shared unique clonotypes by the size of the smaller repertoire. Three approaches were used to assess repertoire richness: RTK rarefaction, the Chao1 estimator, and Recon v2.1 estimates of unobserved clonotypes. OLGA was used to compute generation probabilities for all TCRbeta clonotypes that the gDNA method yielded from several donors. TCRdb stores this immuneACCESS table with in-frame sequences only. Part of the clones is absent; in the studies checked, under half of the shortfall reflects unresolved V genes, and no reason is known for the rest. V, J and clone size were drawn from that table, and D and trimming were deduced from the DNA. Counted in this sample were some 2,000,000 clones; about 95% of them appeared once. The ten largest account for more than 0.95% of the sample.

Findings and caveats that apply to the study as a whole: Because the study included only a small number of donors, the genetic and exposure-history diversity represented was limited. Incomplete sequencing was indicated by rarefaction of sorted-subset datasets, despite the large sequencing depth. Naive subsets generally had larger estimated clonotype richness than memory subsets did. Compared with non-shared clonotypes, clonotypes shared by all four sorted-subset donors had higher generation probabilities. Based on pairwise subsampling, the degree of clonotype sharing among donors was expected to be affected by sequencing depth. Sharing across a few donors was observed for 5% to 6.5% of naive CD4, over 3% of naive CD8, over 2% of memory CD4, and about 0.4% of memory CD8 clonotypes. Sampling was limited to blood, and TCR repertoires in tissue likely differ from TCR repertoires in blood.

Notes on this clone: It has no known antigen specificity. No much larger clonotype is one base removed from it; base qualities were not supplied.

V lost 3 bases and J lost 0 bases; the stretch between them is 14 bases long. CDR1 KGHSH and CDR2 LQKENI are derived from the germline V gene. The CDR3 contains 16 residues, cysteine and phenylalanine counted. The kept DNA is CDR3 alone, 48 bases in frame from the first base. For the CD8 naive samples, CD45RO-negative cells were positively selected for CCR7, yielding a CD45RA+CCR7+ population from which TemRA cells were excluded. The donors were healthy, HIV-negative adults who had no recently reported acute infections or vaccinations. Every donor was a Caucasian adult living in Nashville, Tennessee, USA. Blood was obtained by leukapheresis, after which PBMCs were separated by Ficoll-Histopaque density gradient centrifugation and cryopreserved in liquid nitrogen vapor phase. Analytical flow cytometry was used to check the purity and quantity of every magnetically sorted T cell population. From each sorted fraction, genomic DNA was isolated and quantified by UV absorbance on a Nanodrop 2000c.

Sequenced input: naive CD8+ T cells sorted from blood. What the cell subset or site label conveys for this sample: CD45RA+CCR7+. Rearrangement joined TRBV18 to TRBJ1-1, with the D segment identity uncertain. The sequence was obtained from a young man in good health. The CDR3 loop reads CASSPSVGLMNTEAFF. The DNA sequence is TGTGCCAGCTCACCGTCGGTAGGGTTGATGAACACTGAAGCTTTCTTT.